This T cell receptor (beta chain) is drawn from a study of blood T cell repertoires in COVID-19. Overall study: Samples taken during acute and convalescent COVID-19 were collected in the United States, Italy and Spain. T cells, B-cell-depleted T cells, or PBMCs provided the cDNA or gDNA that served as material.

Germline lookup yields CDR1 KGHSH and CDR2 LQKENI. The length of the CDR3 is 13 residues. V was cut by 4 bases and J by 3 bases, with 6 bases left in between. Original handling: Reference gene primer amplification in the assay estimated nucleated cell counts. Libraries were prepared by immunoSEQ multiplex PCR; TCRdb keeps only in-frame clonotypes and omits some of them. D and trimming come from the DNA, and the V and J calls and clone size come from that table. The sample consists of tens of thousands of clones, roughly 88% of them appearing once. The receptor was derived from a man younger than 45 with acute or convalescent COVID-19. The rearrangement joins TRBV18 to TRBJ1-4; the D is unclear. The sample was peripheral blood. CDR3 in DNA: TGTGCCAGCTCACTCAGTCCTAATGAAAAACTGTTTTTT. Its translation is CASSLSPNEKLFF.